The clone carrying this TCR beta chain has at least ten counts. The sample is drawn from a study of patients and donors after allogeneic stem cell transplantation. TCRdb passed the RT-PCR reads through MiXCR, listing each CDR3 protein once. This sample has 20,000 or so distinct CDR3 sequences, with around 28% found just once. The CDR3 runs 13 residues. CDR1 and CDR2 from the germline V gene are SQVTM and ANQGSEA. V was pared by 4 bases and J by 6 bases, with 15 bases between. The specimen sequenced was blood, either unsorted or a sorted T cell fraction (not recorded which). V and J are TRBV29-1 and TRBJ1-2, with D tentatively TRBD1 (6 bases). The receptor's source is a human donor who was either an allogeneic HSCT recipient or a stem cell or donor lymphocyte infusion donor (not recorded which). It is not recorded whose cells these are; they may come from a transplant donor. The CDR3 reads CSVARGARNGYTF. The CDR3, as DNA: TGCAGCGTTGCGAGGGGGGCGCGGAATGGCTACACCTTC.